This T cell receptor beta chain was retrieved from a study of early T cells in non-severe SARS-CoV-2 infection. TCRdb used MiXCR to reprocess the 5' RACE reads, holding one entry per CDR3 protein. The table has approximately 71,000 distinct CDR3 sequences, roughly an eighth seen once. The germline V gene encodes CDR1 MNHEY and CDR2 SVGAGI. The CDR3 sequence is 14 residues long. V shed 6 bases, J shed 9 bases, and the junction held 12 bases outside the gene matches. This clonotype was counted ten times or more. The origin of this receptor is an adult who was a healthcare worker with PCR-confirmed SARS-CoV-2 infection or an uninfected control (not recorded which). Specimen: whole blood. J is TRBJ1-2 and V is TRBV6-5, with TRBD1 matching over 8 bases. Here the CDR3 DNA reads TGTGCCAGCAGCCGCCACGGACAGGGAGGTAGCTACACCTTC. Amino acids: CASSRHGQGGSYTF.